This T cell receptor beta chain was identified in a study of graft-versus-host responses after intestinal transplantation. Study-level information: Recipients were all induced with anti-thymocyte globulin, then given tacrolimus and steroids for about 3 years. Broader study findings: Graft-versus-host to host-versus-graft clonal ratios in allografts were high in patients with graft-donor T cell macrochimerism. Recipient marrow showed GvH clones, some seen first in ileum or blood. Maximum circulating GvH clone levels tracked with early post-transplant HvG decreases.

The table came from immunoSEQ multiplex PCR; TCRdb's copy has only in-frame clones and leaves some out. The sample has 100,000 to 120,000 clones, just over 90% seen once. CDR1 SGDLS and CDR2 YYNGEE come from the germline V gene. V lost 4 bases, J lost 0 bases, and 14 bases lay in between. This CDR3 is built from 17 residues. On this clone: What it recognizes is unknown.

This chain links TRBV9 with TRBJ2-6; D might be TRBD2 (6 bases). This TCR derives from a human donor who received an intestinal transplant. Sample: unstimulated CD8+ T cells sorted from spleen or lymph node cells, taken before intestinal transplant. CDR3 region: CASSMVGGDSGANVLTF. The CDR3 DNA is TGTGCCAGCAGCATGGTCGGAGGGGACTCTGGGGCCAACGTCCTGACTTTC.